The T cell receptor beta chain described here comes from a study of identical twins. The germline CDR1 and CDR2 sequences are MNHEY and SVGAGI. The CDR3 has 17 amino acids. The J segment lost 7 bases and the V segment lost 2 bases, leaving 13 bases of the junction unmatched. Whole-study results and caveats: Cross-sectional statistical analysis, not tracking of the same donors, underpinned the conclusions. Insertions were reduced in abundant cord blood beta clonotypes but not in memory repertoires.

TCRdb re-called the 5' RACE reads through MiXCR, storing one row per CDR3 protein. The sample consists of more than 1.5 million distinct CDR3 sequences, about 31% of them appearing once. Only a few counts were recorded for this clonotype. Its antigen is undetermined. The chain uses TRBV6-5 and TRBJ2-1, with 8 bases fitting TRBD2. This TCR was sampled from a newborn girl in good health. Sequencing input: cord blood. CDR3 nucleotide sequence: TGTGCCAGCAGTTACCGCGTAGTAGCGGGAAAGTTAAATGAGCAGTTCTTC. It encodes CASSYRVVAGKLNEQFF.